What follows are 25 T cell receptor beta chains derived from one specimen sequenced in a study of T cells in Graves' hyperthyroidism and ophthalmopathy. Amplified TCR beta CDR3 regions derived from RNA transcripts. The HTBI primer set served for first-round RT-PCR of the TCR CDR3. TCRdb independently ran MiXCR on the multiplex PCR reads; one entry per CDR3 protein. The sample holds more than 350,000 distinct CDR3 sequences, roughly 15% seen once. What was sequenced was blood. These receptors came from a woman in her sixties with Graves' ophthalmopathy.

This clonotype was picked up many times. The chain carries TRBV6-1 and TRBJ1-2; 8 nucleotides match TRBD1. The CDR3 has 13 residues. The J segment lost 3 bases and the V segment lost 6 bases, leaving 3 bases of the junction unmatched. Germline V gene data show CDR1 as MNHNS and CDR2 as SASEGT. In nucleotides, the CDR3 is TGTGCCAGCAGAGGACAGGGTTACTATGGCTACACCTTC. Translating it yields CASRGQGYYGYTF.

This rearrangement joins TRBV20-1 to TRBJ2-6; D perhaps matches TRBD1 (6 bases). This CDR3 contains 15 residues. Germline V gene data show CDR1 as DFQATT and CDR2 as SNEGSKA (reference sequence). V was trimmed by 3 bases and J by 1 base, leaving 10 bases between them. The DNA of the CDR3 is TGCAGTGCTAGGGAGACAGGTTCTGGGGCCAACGTCCTGACTTTC. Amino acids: CSARETGSGANVLTF.

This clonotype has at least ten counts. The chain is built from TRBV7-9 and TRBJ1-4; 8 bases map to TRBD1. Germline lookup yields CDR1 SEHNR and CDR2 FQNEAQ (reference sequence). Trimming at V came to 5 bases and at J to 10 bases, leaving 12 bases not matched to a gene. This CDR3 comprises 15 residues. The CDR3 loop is CASSADRGGRGKLFF. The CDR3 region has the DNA TGTGCCAGCAGCGCAGACAGGGGTGGAAGGGGAAAACTGTTTTTT.

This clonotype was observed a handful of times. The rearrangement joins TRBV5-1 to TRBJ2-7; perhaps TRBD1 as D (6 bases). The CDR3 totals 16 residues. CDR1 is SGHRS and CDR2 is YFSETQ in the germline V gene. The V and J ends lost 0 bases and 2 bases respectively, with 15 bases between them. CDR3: CASSLGDNPGAYEQYF. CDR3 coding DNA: TGCGCCAGCAGCTTGGGGGACAACCCCGGCGCCTACGAGCAGTACTTC.

The CDR3: CASSANQGSEQYF. CDR3 DNA: TGTGCCAGCAGCGCTAACCAGGGGTCCGAGCAGTACTTC. The chain joins TRBV5-6 to TRBJ2-7, with D possibly matching TRBD1 (6 bases). Looked up from germline, CDR1 is SGHDT and CDR2 is YYEEEE. The V end lost 4 bases, the J end lost 6 bases, and 14 bases lay between the germline ends. The CDR3 has 13 amino acids. Drawing the rest from reference TRBV5-6 and TRBJ2-7, the complete variable domain is DAGVTQSPTHLIKTRGQQVTLRCSPKSGHDTVSWYQQALGQGPQFIFQYYEEEERQRGNFPDRFSGHQFPNYSSELNVNALLLGDSALYLCASSANQGSEQYFGPGTRLTVT.

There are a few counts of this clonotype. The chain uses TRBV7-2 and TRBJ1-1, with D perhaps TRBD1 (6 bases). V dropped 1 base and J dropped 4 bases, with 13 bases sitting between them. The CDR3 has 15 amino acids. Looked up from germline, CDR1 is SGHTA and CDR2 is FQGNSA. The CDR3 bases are TGTGCCAGCAGCTTAGTTTTGGGGGCAGGCACTGAAGCTTTCTTT. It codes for CASSLVLGAGTEAFF.

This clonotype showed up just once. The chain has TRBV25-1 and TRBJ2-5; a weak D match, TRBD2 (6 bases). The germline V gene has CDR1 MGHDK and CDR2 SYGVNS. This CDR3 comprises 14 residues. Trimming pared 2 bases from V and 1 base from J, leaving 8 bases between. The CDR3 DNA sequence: TGTGCCAGCAGTGAAGGCGGGGTCCAAGAGACCCAGTACTTC. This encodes CASSEGGVQETQYF.

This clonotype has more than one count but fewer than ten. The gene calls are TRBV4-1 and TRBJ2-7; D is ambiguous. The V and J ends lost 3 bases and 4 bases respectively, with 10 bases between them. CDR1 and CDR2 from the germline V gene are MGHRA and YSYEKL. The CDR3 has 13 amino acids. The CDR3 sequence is CASSHGAEYEQYF. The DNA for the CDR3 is TGCGCCAGCAGCCATGGTGCCGAATACGAGCAGTACTTC.

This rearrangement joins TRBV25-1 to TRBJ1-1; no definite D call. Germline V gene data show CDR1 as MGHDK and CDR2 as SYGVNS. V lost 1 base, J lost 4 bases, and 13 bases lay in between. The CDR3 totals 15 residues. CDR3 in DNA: TGTGCCAGCAGTGAATCGGGAAAAATGAGCACTGAAGCTTTCTTT. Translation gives CASSESGKMSTEAFF.

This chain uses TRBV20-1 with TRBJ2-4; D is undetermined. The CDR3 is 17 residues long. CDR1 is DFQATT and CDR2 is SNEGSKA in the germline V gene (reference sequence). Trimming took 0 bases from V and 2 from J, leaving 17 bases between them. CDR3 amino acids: CSARDKRKIFTKNIQYF. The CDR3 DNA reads TGCAGTGCTAGAGACAAACGGAAGATTTTCACCAAAAACATTCAGTACTTC.

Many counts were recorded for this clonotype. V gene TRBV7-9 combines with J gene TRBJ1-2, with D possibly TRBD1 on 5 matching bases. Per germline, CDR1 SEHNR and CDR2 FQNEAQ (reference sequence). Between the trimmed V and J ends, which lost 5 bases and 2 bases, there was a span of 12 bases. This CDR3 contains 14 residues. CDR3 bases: TGTGCCAGCAGCCCGGGTGCAGGGAACTATGGCTACACCTTC. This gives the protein CASSPGAGNYGYTF.

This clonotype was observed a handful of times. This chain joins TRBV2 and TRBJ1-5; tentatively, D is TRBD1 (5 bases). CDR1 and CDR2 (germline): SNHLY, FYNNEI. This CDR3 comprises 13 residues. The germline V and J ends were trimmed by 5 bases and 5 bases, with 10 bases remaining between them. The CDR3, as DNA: TGTGCCAGCAGTACGGGACGATATCAGCCCCAGCATTTT. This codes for CASSTGRYQPQHF.

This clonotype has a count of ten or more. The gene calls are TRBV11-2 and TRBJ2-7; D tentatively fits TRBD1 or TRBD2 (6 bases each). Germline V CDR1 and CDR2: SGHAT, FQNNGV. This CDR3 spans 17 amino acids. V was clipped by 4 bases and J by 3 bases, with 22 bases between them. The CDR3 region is CASSSEGGQEGFYEQYF. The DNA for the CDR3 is TGTGCCAGCAGCTCCGAGGGGGGCCAAGAGGGTTTCTACGAGCAGTACTTC.

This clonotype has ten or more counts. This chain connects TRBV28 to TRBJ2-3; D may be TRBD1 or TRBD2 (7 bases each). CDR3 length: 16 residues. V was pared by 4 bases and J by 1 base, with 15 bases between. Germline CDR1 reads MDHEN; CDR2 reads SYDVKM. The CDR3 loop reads CASSWGPGGGTDTQYF. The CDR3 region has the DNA TGTGCCAGCAGTTGGGGCCCAGGGGGGGGCACAGATACGCAGTATTTT.

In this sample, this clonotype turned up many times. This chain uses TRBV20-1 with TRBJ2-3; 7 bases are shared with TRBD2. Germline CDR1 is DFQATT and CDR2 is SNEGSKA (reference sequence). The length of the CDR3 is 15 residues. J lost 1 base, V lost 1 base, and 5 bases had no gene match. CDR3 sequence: CSARVGGGGTDTQYF. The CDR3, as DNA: TGCAGTGCTAGAGTTGGGGGGGGAGGCACAGATACGCAGTATTTT.

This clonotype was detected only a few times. CDR3 sequence: CASRERGPNEQFF. The CDR3 DNA reads as TGCGCCAGCAGAGAAAGGGGTCCCAATGAGCAGTTCTTC. V is TRBV10-2 and J is TRBJ2-1; D may be TRBD1 (5 bases). The length of the CDR3 is 13 residues. Germline assignment: CDR1 WSHSY and CDR2 SAAADI. Trimming shortened V by 6 bases and J by 6 bases, and 12 bases separated the two germline ends.

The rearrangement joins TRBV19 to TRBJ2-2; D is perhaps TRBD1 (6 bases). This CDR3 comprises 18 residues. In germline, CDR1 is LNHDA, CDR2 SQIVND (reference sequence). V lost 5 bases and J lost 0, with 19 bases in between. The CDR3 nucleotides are TGTGCCAGTAGTCCCCCCCCGGGGCAGGGGTCGAACACCGGGGAGCTGTTTTTT. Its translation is CASSPPPGQGSNTGELFF. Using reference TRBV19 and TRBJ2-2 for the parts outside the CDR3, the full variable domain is DGGITQSPKYLFRKEGQNVTLSCEQNLNHDAMYWYRQDPGQGLRLIYYSQIVNDFQKGDIAEGYSVSREKKESFPLTVTSAQKNPTAFYLCASSPPPGQGSNTGELFFGEGSRLTVL.

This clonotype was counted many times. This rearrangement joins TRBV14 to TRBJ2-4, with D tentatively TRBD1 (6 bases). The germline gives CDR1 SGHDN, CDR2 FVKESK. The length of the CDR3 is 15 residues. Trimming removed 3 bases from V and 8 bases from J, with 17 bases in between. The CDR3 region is CASSHGTSPWDIQYF. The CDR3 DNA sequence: TGTGCCAGCAGCCACGGGACATCCCCCTGGGACATTCAGTACTTC.

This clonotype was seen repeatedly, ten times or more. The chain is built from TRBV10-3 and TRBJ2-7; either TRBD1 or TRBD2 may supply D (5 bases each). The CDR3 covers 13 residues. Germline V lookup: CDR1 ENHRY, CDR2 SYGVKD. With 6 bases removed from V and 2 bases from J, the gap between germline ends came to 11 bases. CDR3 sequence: CAIRGDPTYEQYF. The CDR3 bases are TGTGCCATCAGGGGGGACCCGACCTACGAGCAGTACTTC.

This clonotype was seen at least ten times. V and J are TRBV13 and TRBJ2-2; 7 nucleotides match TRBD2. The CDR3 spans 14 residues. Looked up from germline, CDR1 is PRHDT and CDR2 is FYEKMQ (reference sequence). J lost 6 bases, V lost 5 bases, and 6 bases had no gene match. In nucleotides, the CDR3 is TGTGCCAGCAGCCTGGGTCTAGCGGCCGGGGAGCTGTTTTTT. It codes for CASSLGLAAGELFF. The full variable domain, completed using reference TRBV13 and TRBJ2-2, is AAGVIQSPRHLIKEKRETATLKCYPIPRHDTVYWYQQGPGQDPQFLISFYEKMQSDKGSIPDRFSAQQFSDYHSELNMSSLELGDSALYFCASSLGLAAGELFFGEGSRLTVL.

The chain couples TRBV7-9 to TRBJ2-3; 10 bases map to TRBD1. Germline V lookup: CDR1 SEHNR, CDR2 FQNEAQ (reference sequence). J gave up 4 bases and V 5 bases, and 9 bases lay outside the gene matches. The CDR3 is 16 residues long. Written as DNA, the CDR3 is TGTGCCAGCAGCCCCGGACAGGGGGGATACGCAGATACGCAGTATTTT. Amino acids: CASSPGQGGYADTQYF.

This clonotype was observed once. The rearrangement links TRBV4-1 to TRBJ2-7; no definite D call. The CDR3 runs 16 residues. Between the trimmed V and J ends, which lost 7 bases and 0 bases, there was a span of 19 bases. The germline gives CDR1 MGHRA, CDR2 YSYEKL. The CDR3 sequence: CASKIRISDPSYEQYF. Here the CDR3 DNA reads TGCGCCAGCAAAATCCGTATTAGTGACCCCTCCTACGAGCAGTACTTC.

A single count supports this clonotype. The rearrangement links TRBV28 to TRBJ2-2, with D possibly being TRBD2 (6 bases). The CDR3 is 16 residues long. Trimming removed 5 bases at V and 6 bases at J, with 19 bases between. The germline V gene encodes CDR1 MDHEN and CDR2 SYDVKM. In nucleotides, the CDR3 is TGTGCCAGCAGTCTGATTCCGGGAGTACAGCCCGGGGAGCTGTTTTTT. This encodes CASSLIPGVQPGELFF.

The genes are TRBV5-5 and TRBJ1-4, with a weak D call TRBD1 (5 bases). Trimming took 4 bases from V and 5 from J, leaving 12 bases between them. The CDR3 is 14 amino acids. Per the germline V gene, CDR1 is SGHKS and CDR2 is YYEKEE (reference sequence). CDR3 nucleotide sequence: TGTGCCAGCAGCACGGGACGGCTCAATGAAAAACTGTTTTTT. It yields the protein CASSTGRLNEKLFF.

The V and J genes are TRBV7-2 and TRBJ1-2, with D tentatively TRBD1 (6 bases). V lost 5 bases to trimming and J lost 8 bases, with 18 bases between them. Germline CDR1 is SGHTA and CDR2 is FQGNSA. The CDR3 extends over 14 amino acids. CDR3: CASSPLTGGQGYTF. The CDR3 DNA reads TGTGCCAGCAGCCCGCTGACAGGTGGACAGGGCTACACCTTC.